This TCR beta chain was profiled in a study of Ad26.COV2.S vaccination and SARS-CoV-2 variants. Findings and limits, study-wide: Total T cell responses, in the TCR breadth and depth analyses, may have been underestimated.

The treatment denotes: 19 received Ad26.COV2.S at low or high dose, single or two shots; 5 received placebo; per-sample allocation not given. Sampling was performed 63 days after the first vaccine or placebo injection. Profiled with immunoSEQ multiplex PCR; TCRdb holds only in-frame clones, not every one. The sample lists more than 400,000 clones, approximately 92% seen once, with about 1.6% in the top ten. About this clone: Its antigen is unknown.

The origin of this receptor is a person aged 18 to 59 who received the Ad26.COV2.S COVID-19 vaccine or a placebo. Sequencing was performed on peripheral blood, taken in a trial of Ad26.COV2.S vaccine versus placebo.

The CDR3 here is CASSLFGGGRADTQYF. The CDR3 coding sequence is TGCGCCAGCAGCTTGTTCGGCGGGGGGAGGGCAGATACGCAGTATTTT. The J gene is TRBJ2-3, the V gene TRBV5-1, with TRBD2 matching over 8 bases. Germline V lookup: CDR1 SGHRS, CDR2 YFSETQ. The CDR3 has 16 residues. After removal of 1 base from V and 4 bases from J, the junction contained 8 bases not matched to a gene.